The source of this TCR beta chain is a study of blood T cells in healthy people across ages. Study conclusions and caveats: Nothing was known about donor CMV status, and this possibly confounded expanded clonotype changes.

The table lists this clonotype with a few counts. Its antigen remains unknown. The authors ran a second PCR of roughly 6 to 11 cycles using a sample-barcoded 5' primer and a J-beta primer mix. MiXCR, run by TCRdb on the 5' RACE reads, gives a single entry per CDR3 protein. Found here are 850,000 to 1,300,000 distinct CDR3 sequences, around 43% of them singletons; the top ten hold 15% to 20%. J lost 0 bases, V lost 5 bases, and 6 bases had no gene match. The CDR3 is made up of 16 amino acids. CDR1 and CDR2 from the germline V gene are SGHDT and YYEEEE. Individuals who donated were healthy Caucasians from Russia aged roughly 6 to 95.

Input material: blood. The chain uses TRBV5-6 and TRBJ2-1, with 9 bases identical to TRBD1. The source of this sequence is a woman aged 60-70 years in good health. CDR3 protein: CASSTGTGSSYNEQFF. In DNA form, the CDR3 reads TGTGCCAGCAGTACTGGGACAGGGTCCTCCTACAATGAGCAGTTCTTC.